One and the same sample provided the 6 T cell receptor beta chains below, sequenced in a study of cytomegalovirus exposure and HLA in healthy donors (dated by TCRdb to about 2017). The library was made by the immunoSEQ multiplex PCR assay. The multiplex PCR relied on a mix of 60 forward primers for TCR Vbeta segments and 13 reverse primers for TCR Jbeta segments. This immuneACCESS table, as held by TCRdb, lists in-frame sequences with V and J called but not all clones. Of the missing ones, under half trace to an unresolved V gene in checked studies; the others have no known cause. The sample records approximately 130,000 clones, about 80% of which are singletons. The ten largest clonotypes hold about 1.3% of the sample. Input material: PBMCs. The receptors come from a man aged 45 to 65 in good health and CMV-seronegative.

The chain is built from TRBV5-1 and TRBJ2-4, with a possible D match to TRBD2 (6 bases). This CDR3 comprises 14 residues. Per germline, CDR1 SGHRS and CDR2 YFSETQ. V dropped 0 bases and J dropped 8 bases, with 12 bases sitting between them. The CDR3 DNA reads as TGCGCCAGCAGCTTGGGGGACTCCCAAGACATTCAGTACTTC. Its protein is CASSLGDSQDIQYF.

The CDR3 loop reads CASSLGPVKNEQFF. The CDR3 DNA is TGCGCCAGCAGCTTGGGGCCAGTGAAAAATGAGCAGTTCTTC. The chain uses TRBV5-1 and TRBJ2-1; D gene unclear. The V gene lost 0 bases and the J gene lost 7 bases, with 11 bases spanning the gap. This CDR3 spans 14 amino acids. Germline-derived CDR1 and CDR2 are SGHRS and YFSETQ.

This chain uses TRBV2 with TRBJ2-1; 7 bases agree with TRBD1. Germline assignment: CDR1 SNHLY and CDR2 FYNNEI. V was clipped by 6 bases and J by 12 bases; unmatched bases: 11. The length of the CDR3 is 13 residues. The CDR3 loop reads CASRLNDRAWQFF. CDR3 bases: TGTGCCAGCAGGCTGAATGACAGGGCCTGGCAGTTCTTC.

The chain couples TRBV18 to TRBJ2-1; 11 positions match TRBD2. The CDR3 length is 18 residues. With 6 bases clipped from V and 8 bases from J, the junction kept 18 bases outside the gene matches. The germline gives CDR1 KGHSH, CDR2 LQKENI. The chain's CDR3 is CASSPFGAKTSGIDEQFF. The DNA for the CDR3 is TGTGCCAGCTCGCCTTTTGGGGCAAAGACTAGCGGGATCGATGAGCAGTTCTTC.

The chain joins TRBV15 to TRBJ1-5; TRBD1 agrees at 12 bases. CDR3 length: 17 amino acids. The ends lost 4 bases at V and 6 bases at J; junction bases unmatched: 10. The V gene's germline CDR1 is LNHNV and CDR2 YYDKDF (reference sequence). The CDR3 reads CATSIGVGTGGIQPQHF. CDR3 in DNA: TGTGCCACCAGCATCGGTGTTGGGACAGGGGGCATTCAGCCCCAGCATTTT.

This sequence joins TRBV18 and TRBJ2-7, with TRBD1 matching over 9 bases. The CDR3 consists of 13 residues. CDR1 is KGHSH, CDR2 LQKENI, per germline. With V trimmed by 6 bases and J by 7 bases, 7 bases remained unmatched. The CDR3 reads CASSYRDRDEQYF. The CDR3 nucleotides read TGTGCCAGCTCGTACCGGGACAGGGATGAGCAGTACTTC.